One sample yielded the 17 T cell receptor beta chains listed below, sequenced in a study of CD8+CD57+ T cells in acquired aplastic anemia (dated by TCRdb to 2016 to 2018). Flow cytometry had shown CD8+CD57+ cell expansion in the patients selected for sequencing. These reads were obtained on an Illumina HiSeq 2000. TCR beta VDJ combination and CDR3 sequence profiling used genomic DNA as the template. Starting from the raw public reads, TCRdb applied fastp trimming at Q25, assembled clones with MiXCR and retained in-frame beta chains. Records with the same CDR3 protein are collapsed into one entry carrying the most frequent genes and DNA. In all, the sample holds around 210,000 distinct CDR3 sequences, and 50% to 70% of those were seen once. Jointly, the top ten make up roughly 61% of the sample. The sequenced material came from sorted CD4+, CD8+, or CD8+CD57+ T cells (not recorded which) from PBMCs. The origin of the receptors is a human donor with aplastic anemia.

Notes on this clonotype: The CDR3 ends on some other residue instead of the conserved phenylalanine or tryptophan, so this is likely a read error. The DNA is omitted, as the CDR3 cannot be located on it reliably, and the CDR3 follows TCRdb's listing. This sequence joins TRBV12-3 or TRBV12-4 and TRBJ2-2; the table calls TRBD2, which could not be checked here. The CDR3 contains 14 residues when both ends are counted. This CDR3 is CASSRFAGAGELSL.

This clonotype was counted a few times. The CDR3 protein is CASSQENRISPLHF. The DNA for the CDR3 is TGTGCCAGCAGCCAAGAGAATCGGATTTCACCCCTCCACTTT. The chain joins TRBV14 to TRBJ1-6, with D hard to call. V was shortened by 0 bases and J by 9 bases, with 9 bases between the two germline ends. Germline V gene sequence: CDR1 SGHDN, CDR2 FVKESK. This CDR3 spans 14 amino acids.

The chain is built from TRBV19 and TRBJ2-1; TRBD2 agrees at 11 bases. The CDR3 loop spans 15 amino acids. CDR1 is LNHDA and CDR2 is SQIVND in the germline V gene (reference sequence). J lost 5 bases, V lost 4 bases, and 4 bases had no gene match. The CDR3, as DNA: TGTGCCAGTAGTAAGACTAGCGGGGCCGACAATGAGCAGTTCTTC. This sequence encodes CASSKTSGADNEQFF.

With regard to this clonotype: A read error may explain this, as a much larger clone is one base away. This chain links TRBV4-1 with TRBJ2-3, with D perhaps matching TRBD1 (6 bases). The last part of the DNA fits TRBJ1-5 better; the J call may be wrong. The CDR3 loop spans 18 amino acids. The germline V gene has CDR1 MGHRA and CDR2 YSYEKL. The DNA for the CDR3 is TGCGCCAGCAGCCAACGAGCGGGGGGGCCGGAGTCGACAGATACGCAGCATTTT. Translating it yields CASSQRAGGPESTDTQHF.

With regard to this clonotype: A junction boundary mismatches the germline segment, possibly from a read error. The chain employs TRBV11-2 and TRBJ1-2, with 7 positions matching TRBD1. The germline gives CDR1 SGHAT, CDR2 FQNNGV. CDR3 length equals 13 residues. Here the CDR3 DNA reads TGCGCCAGCAGCCAAACAGGGGTAGACGGCTACACCTTC. Its translation is CASSQTGVDGYTF.

The V call is TRBV7-9, the J call TRBJ1-4, with D possibly being TRBD1 (5 bases). Germline lookup yields CDR1 SEHNR and CDR2 FQNEAQ (reference sequence). The germline V and J ends were trimmed by 4 bases and 4 bases, with 16 bases remaining between them. The CDR3 has 16 residues. The CDR3 nucleotides read TGTGCCAGCAGCTCGACGCGGACGGGGCATAATGAAAAACTGTTTTTT. Translating gives CASSSTRTGHNEKLFF.

The CDR3 region is CASSLDLGAGPEQYF. CDR3 nucleotides: TGCGCCAGCAGCTTGGATCTTGGGGCAGGGCCCGAGCAGTACTTC. The chain uses TRBV5-1 and TRBJ2-7, with D possibly TRBD1 on 5 matching bases. This CDR3 comprises 15 residues. Trimming removed 0 bases at V and 6 bases at J, with 16 bases between. Germline V gene lookup returns CDR1 SGHRS and CDR2 YFSETQ. Full variable domain (remainder filled in from reference TRBV5-1 and TRBJ2-7): KAGVTQTPRYLIKTRGQQVTLSCSPISGHRSVSWYQQTPGQGLQFLFEYFSETQRNKGNFPGRFSGRQFSNSRSEMNVSTLELGDSALYLCASSLDLGAGPEQYFGPGTRLTVT.

The gene calls are TRBV5-4 and TRBJ1-1; no clear D. CDR1 and CDR2 (germline): SGHNT, YYREEE (reference sequence). V was clipped by 2 bases and J by 6 bases, with 20 bases between them. This CDR3 has 16 amino acids. The CDR3 coding sequence is TGTGCCAGCAGCTTCCCGTCCCTAGTTGGGAGCGCTGAAGCTTTCTTT. Translation gives CASSFPSLVGSAEAFF.

This clonotype was observed many times. The genes are TRBV11-2 and TRBJ2-7; D is unclear. CDR1 is SGHAT and CDR2 is FQNNGV in the germline V gene. The CDR3 runs to 14 residues. V was pared by 1 base and J by 4 bases, with 11 bases between. CDR3 amino acids: CASSLGFKGYEQYF. In nucleotides, the CDR3 is TGTGCCAGCAGCTTAGGTTTTAAGGGATACGAGCAGTACTTC.

The chain has TRBV5-1 and TRBJ2-6; unclear D gene. This CDR3 has 14 residues. Germline CDR1 SGHRS, CDR2 YFSETQ. V dropped 0 bases and J dropped 2 bases, with 3 bases sitting between them. The CDR3 nucleotides are TGCGCCAGCAGCTTGGAGGCTGGGGCCAACGTCCTGACTTTC. Translation: CASSLEAGANVLTF.

Comment on this clonotype: Sequence at one end of the junction differs from germline and may be a read error. The chain employs TRBV5-6 and TRBJ1-2; the D is unclear. The CDR3 totals 9 residues. The V gene's germline CDR1 is SGHDT and CDR2 YYEEEE. CDR3 nucleotides: TGTGCCAGCAGCTTGGCGTTCACATTC. Encoded protein: CASSLAFTF.

The chain recombines TRBV20-1 with TRBJ2-7; possible D gene TRBD2, 5 bases. The germline CDR1 and CDR2 sequences are DFQATT and SNEGSKA (reference sequence). The CDR3 contains 14 residues. Deletions cut 0 bases from V and 2 bases from J, with 11 bases between. CDR3 DNA: TGCAGTGCTAGAGATTTCGGGATACCCTACGAGCAGTACTTC. Translation: CSARDFGIPYEQYF.

V gene TRBV2 combines with J gene TRBJ2-3; TRBD1 matches at 7 bases. The CDR3 contains 15 residues. Germline V gene lookup returns CDR1 SNHLY and CDR2 FYNNEI. V gave up 4 bases and J gave up 0 bases; unmatched junction bases: 4. CDR3 nucleotides: TGTGCCAGCAGTGCGGGGACAGCTAGCACAGATACGCAGTATTTT. Translated: CASSAGTASTDTQYF.

This clonotype was counted at least ten times. The V and J genes are TRBV7-9 and TRBJ1-2, with TRBD1 matching over 12 bases. The CDR3 is made up of 18 amino acids. CDR1 and CDR2 (germline): SEHNR, FQNEAQ (reference sequence). V gave up 4 bases and J gave up 6 bases; unmatched junction bases: 15. The CDR3, as DNA: TGTGCCAGCAGCTATCCGGGACAGGGGGCGAGGGGGCTACATGGCTACACCTTC. It is translated as CASSYPGQGARGLHGYTF.

This clonotype was counted ten times or more. The chain combines TRBV5-1 with TRBJ2-3, with D maybe TRBD1 (5 bases). V lost 7 bases to trimming and J lost 1 base, with 7 bases between them. Germline V CDR1 and CDR2: SGHRS, YFSETQ. The CDR3 is made up of 12 amino acids. The CDR3 nucleotides read TGCGCCAGCCAACAGGGCACAGATACGCAGTATTTT. Protein sequence: CASQQGTDTQYF.

The chain is built from TRBV2 and TRBJ2-7; 8 bases line up with TRBD2. The CDR3 contains 14 residues. CDR1 and CDR2 (germline): SNHLY, FYNNEI. The trim removed 1 base at V and 3 bases at J, leaving 2 bases unmatched. The CDR3 here is CASSEGGGHYEQYF. CDR3 DNA: TGTGCCAGCAGTGAAGGCGGGGGGCACTACGAGCAGTACTTC.

About this clonotype: Relative to the germline gene, one junction end is altered; a read error may explain this. The chain recombines TRBV5-1 with TRBJ2-1; no definite D call. There are 12 residues in the CDR3. CDR1 is SGHRS, CDR2 YFSETQ, per germline. The CDR3 bases are TGCGCCAGCAGCTTTCGCCCCGTGGAGCAGGTCTTC. Translated: CASSFRPVEQVF. The full variable domain, with the rest looked up from reference TRBV5-1 and TRBJ2-1, is KAGVTQTPRYLIKTRGQQVTLSCSPISGHRSVSWYQQTPGQGLQFLFEYFSETQRNKGNFPGRFSGRQFSNSRSEMNVSTLELGDSALYLCASSFRPVEQVFGPGTRLTVL.